Listed below are T cell receptor beta chains from one sample, sequenced in a study of OX40 agonist ivuxolimab in advanced cancers. Using immunoSEQ multiplex PCR, the repertoire was profiled, and TCRdb retains in-frame clones only, with some absent. Seen here are roughly 70,000 clones, 89% observed once, and the top ten hold around 3.6%. The specimen was CD4+ or CD8+ T cells sorted from blood, collected in a trial of the OX40 agonist ivuxolimab. The origin of the receptors is an adult with an advanced solid tumor such as melanoma, head and neck, liver or kidney cancer. CDR3s include the opening cysteine and the closing phenylalanine or tryptophan. The D gene is left open where the match is weak. The size entry is marked missing in some rows and otherwise reads once, few, many or a size class.

cdr3_aa cdr3_nt clone_size j_call v_call d_call
CASSSGGTDSRDTEAFF TGTGCCAGCAGCTCTGGAGGGACAGACTCACGGGACACTGAAGCTTTCTTT NA TRBJ1-1 TRBV5-5 TRBD1
CASSFGDSSTYEQYF TGTGCCAGCAGCTTTGGAGATAGCTCGACCTACGAGCAGTACTTC NA TRBJ2-7 TRBV11-2 NA
CASNLAGAETQYF TGTGCCAGCAATCTAGCGGGAGCGGAGACCCAGTACTTC once TRBJ2-5 TRBV6-1 TRBD2
CASSLAANTEAFF TGCGCCAGCAGCTTGGCCGCGAACACTGAAGCTTTCTTT NA TRBJ1-1 TRBV5-1 NA
CASSYRRAGDEQFF TGTGCCAGCAGTTACCGAAGGGCAGGGGATGAGCAGTTCTTC NA TRBJ2-1 TRBV6-5 NA
CAWSNAGGAYYGYTF TGTGCCTGGAGCAACGCAGGGGGCGCTTACTATGGCTACACCTTC once TRBJ1-2 TRBV30 TRBD1
CASSLGTQQYF TGTGCCAGCAGCCTGGGGACACAGCAGTACTTC NA TRBJ2-7 TRBV7-8 NA
CASGRESAGELFF TGTGCCAGCGGGCGGGAGTCGGCCGGGGAGCTGTTTTTT NA TRBJ2-2 TRBV27 TRBD2
CAWSVLHITVNYGYTF TGTGCCTGGAGTGTACTACACATCACGGTCAACTATGGCTACACCTTC few TRBJ1-2 TRBV30 NA
CAISALQGNEQYF TGTGCCATCAGTGCCCTACAGGGAAACGAGCAGTACTTC NA TRBJ2-7 TRBV10-3 NA
CASSPRGQPQHF TGTGCCAGCAGCCCGCGGGGGCAGCCCCAGCATTTT NA TRBJ1-5 TRBV7-2 NA
CASSPQGSWQPQHF TGTGCCAGCAGCCCACAGGGTTCCTGGCAGCCCCAGCATTTT NA TRBJ1-5 TRBV28 NA
CASSSPGTDQETQYF TGTGCCAGCAGCTCCCCCGGGACCGATCAAGAGACCCAGTACTTC NA TRBJ2-5 TRBV7-3 NA
CASSLVFQESENIQYF TGTGCCAGCAGCTTAGTTTTTCAGGAGAGCGAAAACATTCAGTACTTC NA TRBJ2-4 TRBV7-8 NA
CASSLALDAQYF TGTGCCAGCAGCTTAGCCTTGGATGCGCAGTATTTT NA TRBJ2-3 TRBV7-2 NA
CASRAYRVSTDTQYF TGTGCCAGCAGGGCCTACAGGGTTAGCACAGATACGCAGTATTTT once TRBJ2-3 TRBV6-1 NA
CASSQGPAERDTDTQYF TGTGCCAGCAGCCAAGGCCCCGCGGAGCGGGACACAGATACGCAGTATTTT NA TRBJ2-3 TRBV4-2 TRBD2
CSVEEMGRVQYF TGCAGCGTTGAAGAGATGGGGCGCGTGCAGTACTTC NA TRBJ2-7 TRBV29-1 NA
CASSSRGLAGGGETQYF TGCGCCAGCAGCTCGAGAGGACTAGCGGGAGGAGGAGAGACCCAGTACTTC NA TRBJ2-5 TRBV5-1 TRBD2
CASQPRPSTNEKLFF TGCGCCAGCCAACCGAGACCGTCAACTAATGAAAAACTGTTTTTT NA TRBJ1-4 TRBV5-1 NA
CASRDRGHGDTQYF TGCGCCAGCAGGGACAGGGGGCATGGAGATACGCAGTATTTT NA TRBJ2-3 TRBV5-1 TRBD1
CASSLGDRQPQHF TGTGCCAGCAGCTTAGGGGACAGGCAGCCCCAGCATTTT medium-sized TRBJ1-5 TRBV11-2 TRBD1
CASSLVAAGDTQYF TGTGCCAGCAGCTTGGTAGCGGCCGGGGATACGCAGTATTTT once TRBJ2-3 TRBV7-2 NA
CASSPPSVGDNEQFF TGCGCCAGCAGCCCCCCTAGCGTAGGGGACAATGAGCAGTTCTTC NA TRBJ2-1 TRBV5-1 NA
CASSQTGLTNEKLFF TGCGCCAGCAGCCAAACGGGCCTGACTAATGAAAAACTGTTTTTT NA TRBJ1-4 TRBV4-1 NA
CASSQGRVSYNEQFF TGCGCCAGCAGCCAAGGCAGGGTGTCCTACAATGAGCAGTTCTTC NA TRBJ2-1 TRBV4-3 NA
CASSFGQARETQYF TGTGCCAGCAGTTTTGGGCAGGCCCGTGAGACCCAGTACTTC NA TRBJ2-5 TRBV28 NA
CASSSWTGMSSYNEQFF TGTGCCAGCAGTTCATGGACAGGGATGAGCTCCTACAATGAGCAGTTCTTC NA TRBJ2-1 TRBV27 TRBD1
CASSMMGSGSFFYEQYF TGTGCCAGTAGTATGATGGGTAGCGGGAGCTTCTTCTACGAGCAGTACTTC NA TRBJ2-7 TRBV19 TRBD2
CASSKLERCLEQYF TGTGCCAGCAGCAAACTAGAGAGGTGCCTCGAGCAGTACTTC NA TRBJ2-7 TRBV21-1 NA
CASSSGVNQPQHF TGTGCCAGCAGCTCTGGAGTCAATCAGCCCCAGCATTTT NA TRBJ1-5 TRBV7-8 NA
CASSFSGEGEQYF TGCGCCAGCAGCTTTTCGGGAGAGGGCGAGCAGTACTTC once TRBJ2-7 TRBV5-1 NA
CASTRAAGTTNEKLFF TGCGCCAGCACCCGAGCGGCGGGAACAACTAATGAAAAACTGTTTTTT NA TRBJ1-4 TRBV5-1 NA
CARSPSRPKRSPLHF TGTGCCAGAAGCCCAAGTAGACCCAAACGCTCACCCCTCCACTTT once TRBJ1-6 TRBV5-3 NA
CASSVAGQGMTYEQYF TGTGCCAGCAGCGTGGCTGGACAGGGGATGACCTACGAGCAGTACTTC once TRBJ2-7 TRBV9 TRBD1
CASSPPGDIGNTIYF TGTGCCAGCAGCCCTCCAGGGGATATCGGAAACACCATATATTTT NA TRBJ1-3 TRBV28 NA
CASSLGSDKDTQYF TGCGCCAGCAGCTTAGGGTCAGATAAGGATACGCAGTATTTT NA TRBJ2-3 TRBV5-1 NA
CASKTGDYYEQYF TGTGCCAGCAAGACAGGGGATTACTACGAGCAGTACTTC NA TRBJ2-7 TRBV2 TRBD1
CATMGQGTEKLFF TGTGCCACGATGGGACAGGGGACTGAAAAACTGTTTTTT NA TRBJ1-4 TRBV10-3 TRBD1
CASSSRGRTDTQYF TGTGCCAGCTCTTCTCGCGGGAGAACAGATACGCAGTATTTT NA TRBJ2-3 TRBV7-6 TRBD2
CASSLGLNYGYTF TGTGCCAGCAGCCTCGGGTTAAACTATGGCTACACCTTC NA TRBJ1-2 TRBV14 NA
CASSLKSSEQYF TGTGCCAGCAGCTTGAAATCCTCTGAGCAGTACTTC NA TRBJ2-7 TRBV5-6 NA